This T cell receptor beta chain was profiled in a study of spatial heterogeneity in lung cancer. Whole-study context: The cohort: approximately 74 early-stage, untreated non-small cell lung cancer patients. At a median of around two years after resection, follow-up PBMC samples were sequenced when available. Sequences of the beta chain were consistently detected in greater numbers than alpha-chain sequences.

The CDR3 length is 14 residues. Germline V gene data show CDR1 as LGHDT and CDR2 as YNNKEL (reference sequence). TCRdb reprocessed the 5' RACE reads with MiXCR, giving one entry per CDR3 protein. The sample consists of about 120,000 distinct CDR3 sequences, 10% to 15% of them appearing once. Concerning this clonotype: This may arise from a read error, as a much more abundant clone is one base away.

Regarding time point: blood at routine non-recurrence follow-up after resection. Sequencing of whole RNA from tumor, nontumor lung or frozen PBMC involved no sorting. The material sequenced was PBMCs, taken at follow-up. The clonotype originates from a male donor with early-stage non-small cell lung cancer. This chain links TRBV3-1 with TRBJ2-1, with 7 bases matching TRBD2. CDR3: CASKMGTTYNQQFF. Here the CDR3 DNA reads TGTGCCAGCAAAATGGGGACTACCTACAATCAGCAGTTCTTC.